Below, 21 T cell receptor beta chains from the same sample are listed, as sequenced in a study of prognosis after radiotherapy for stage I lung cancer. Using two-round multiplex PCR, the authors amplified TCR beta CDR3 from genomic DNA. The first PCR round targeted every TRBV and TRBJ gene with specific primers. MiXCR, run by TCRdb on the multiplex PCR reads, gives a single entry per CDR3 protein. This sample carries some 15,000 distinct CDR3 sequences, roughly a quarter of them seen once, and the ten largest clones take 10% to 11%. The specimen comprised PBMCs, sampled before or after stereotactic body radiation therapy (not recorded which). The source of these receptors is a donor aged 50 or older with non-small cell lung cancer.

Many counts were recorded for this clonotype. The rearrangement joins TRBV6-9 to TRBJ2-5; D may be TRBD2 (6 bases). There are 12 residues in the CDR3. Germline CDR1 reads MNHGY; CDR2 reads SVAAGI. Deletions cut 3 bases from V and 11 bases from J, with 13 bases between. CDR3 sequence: CASSYLGGTQYF. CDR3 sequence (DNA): TGTGCCAGCAGTTACCTCGGAGGGACGCAGTACTTC.

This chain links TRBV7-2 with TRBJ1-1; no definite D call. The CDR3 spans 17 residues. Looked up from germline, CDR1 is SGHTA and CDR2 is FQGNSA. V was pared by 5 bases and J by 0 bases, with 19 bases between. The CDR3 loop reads CASSRTRSKTMNTEAFF. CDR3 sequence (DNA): TGTGCCAGCAGCAGAACCCGATCGAAGACCATGAACACTGAAGCTTTCTTT.

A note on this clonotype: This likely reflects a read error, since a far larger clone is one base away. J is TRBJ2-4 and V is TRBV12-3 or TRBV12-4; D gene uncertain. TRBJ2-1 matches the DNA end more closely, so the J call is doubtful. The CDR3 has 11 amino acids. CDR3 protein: CASGSNYEQFF. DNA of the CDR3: TGTGCCAGCGGTTCCAACTATGAGCAGTTCTTC.

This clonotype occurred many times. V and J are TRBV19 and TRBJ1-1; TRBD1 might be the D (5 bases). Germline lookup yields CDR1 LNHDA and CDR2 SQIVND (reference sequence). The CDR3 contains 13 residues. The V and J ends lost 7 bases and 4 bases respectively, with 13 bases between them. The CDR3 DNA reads TGTGCCAGTATCCAGACAGTCGGCACTGAAGCTTTCTTT. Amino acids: CASIQTVGTEAFF. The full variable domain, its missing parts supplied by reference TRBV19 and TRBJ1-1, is DGGITQSPKYLFRKEGQNVTLSCEQNLNHDAMYWYRQDPGQGLRLIYYSQIVNDFQKGDIAEGYSVSREKKESFPLTVTSAQKNPTAFYLCASIQTVGTEAFFGQGTRLTVV.

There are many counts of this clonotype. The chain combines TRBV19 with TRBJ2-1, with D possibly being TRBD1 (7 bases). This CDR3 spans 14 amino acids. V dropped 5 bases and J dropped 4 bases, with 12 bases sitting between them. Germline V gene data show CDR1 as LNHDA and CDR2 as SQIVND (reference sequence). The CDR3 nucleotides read TGTGCCAGTAGTGCGGGACAGCTGTACAATGAGCAGTTCTTC. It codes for CASSAGQLYNEQFF.

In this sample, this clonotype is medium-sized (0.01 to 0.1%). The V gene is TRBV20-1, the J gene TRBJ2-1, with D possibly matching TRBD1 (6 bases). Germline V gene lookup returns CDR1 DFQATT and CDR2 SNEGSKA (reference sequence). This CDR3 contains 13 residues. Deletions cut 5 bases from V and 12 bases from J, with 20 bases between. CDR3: CSAGSPGVSWQFF. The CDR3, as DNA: TGCAGTGCTGGCTCTCCAGGGGTGTCTTGGCAGTTCTTC.

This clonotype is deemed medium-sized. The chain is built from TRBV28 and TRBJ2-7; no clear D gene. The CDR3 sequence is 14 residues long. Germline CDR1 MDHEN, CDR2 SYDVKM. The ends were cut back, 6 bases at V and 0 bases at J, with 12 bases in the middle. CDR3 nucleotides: TGTGCCAGCAGCGTCCTCGACTTCTCCTACGAGCAGTACTTC. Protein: CASSVLDFSYEQYF.

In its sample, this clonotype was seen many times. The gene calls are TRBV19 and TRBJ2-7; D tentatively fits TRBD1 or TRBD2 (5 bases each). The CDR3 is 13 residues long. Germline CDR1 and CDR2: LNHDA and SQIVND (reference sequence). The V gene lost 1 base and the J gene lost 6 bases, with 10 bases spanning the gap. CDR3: CASSIVVGGEQYF. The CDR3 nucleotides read TGTGCCAGTAGTATAGTTGTTGGGGGCGAGCAGTACTTC. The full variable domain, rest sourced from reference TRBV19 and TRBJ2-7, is DGGITQSPKYLFRKEGQNVTLSCEQNLNHDAMYWYRQDPGQGLRLIYYSQIVNDFQKGDIAEGYSVSREKKESFPLTVTSAQKNPTAFYLCASSIVVGGEQYFGPGTRLTVT.

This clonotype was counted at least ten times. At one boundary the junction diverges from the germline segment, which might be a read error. CDR3 in DNA: TGTGCTAGCAGCTTAGGGGGGCCTCCCTACGAGCAGTACTTC. This gives the protein CASSLGGPPYEQYF. The rearrangement links TRBV7-7 to TRBJ2-7; D tentatively reads TRBD1 or TRBD2 (6 bases each). Per germline, CDR1 SSHAT and CDR2 FNYEAQ (reference sequence). CDR3 size: 14 residues.

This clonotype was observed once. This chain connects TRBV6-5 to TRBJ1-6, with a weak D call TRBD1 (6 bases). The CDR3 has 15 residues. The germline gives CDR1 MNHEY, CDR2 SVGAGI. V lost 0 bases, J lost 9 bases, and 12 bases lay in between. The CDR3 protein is CASSYSTGAGSPLHF. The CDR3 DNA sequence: TGTGCCAGCAGTTACTCGACGGGGGCAGGTTCACCCCTCCACTTT.

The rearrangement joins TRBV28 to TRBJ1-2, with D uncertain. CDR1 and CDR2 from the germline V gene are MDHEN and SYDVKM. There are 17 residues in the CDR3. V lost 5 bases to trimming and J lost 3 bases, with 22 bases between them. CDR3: CASSPRPGRKDYYGYTF. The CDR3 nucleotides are TGTGCCAGCAGTCCACGACCGGGAAGGAAAGATTACTATGGCTACACCTTC.

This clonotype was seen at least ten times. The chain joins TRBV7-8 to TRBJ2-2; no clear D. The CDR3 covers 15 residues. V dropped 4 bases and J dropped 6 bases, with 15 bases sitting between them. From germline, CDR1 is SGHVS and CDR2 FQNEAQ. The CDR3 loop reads CASSSPTRSSGELFF. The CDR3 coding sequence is TGTGCCAGCAGCTCCCCAACCAGGAGCTCCGGGGAGCTGTTTTTT.

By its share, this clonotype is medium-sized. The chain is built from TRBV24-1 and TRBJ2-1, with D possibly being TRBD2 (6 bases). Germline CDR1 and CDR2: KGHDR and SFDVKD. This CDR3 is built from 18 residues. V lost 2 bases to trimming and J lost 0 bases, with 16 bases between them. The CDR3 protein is CATSDSFPSVSSYNEQFF. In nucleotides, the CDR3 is TGTGCCACCAGTGATTCGTTTCCTAGCGTTAGCTCCTACAATGAGCAGTTCTTC.

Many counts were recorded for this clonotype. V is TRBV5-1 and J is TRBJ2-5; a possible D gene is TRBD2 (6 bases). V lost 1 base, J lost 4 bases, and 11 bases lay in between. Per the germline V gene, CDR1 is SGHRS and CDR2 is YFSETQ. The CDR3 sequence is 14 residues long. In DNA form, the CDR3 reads TGCGCCAGCAGCTTGTCTAGCGTAAGAGAGACCCAGTACTTC. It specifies CASSLSSVRETQYF.

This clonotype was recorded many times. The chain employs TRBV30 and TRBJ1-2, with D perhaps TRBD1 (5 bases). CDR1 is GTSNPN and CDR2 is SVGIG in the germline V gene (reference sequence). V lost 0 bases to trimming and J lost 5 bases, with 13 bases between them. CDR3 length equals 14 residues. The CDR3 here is CAWSVMGVGYGYTF. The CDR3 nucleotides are TGTGCCTGGAGTGTAATGGGGGTTGGATATGGCTACACCTTC.

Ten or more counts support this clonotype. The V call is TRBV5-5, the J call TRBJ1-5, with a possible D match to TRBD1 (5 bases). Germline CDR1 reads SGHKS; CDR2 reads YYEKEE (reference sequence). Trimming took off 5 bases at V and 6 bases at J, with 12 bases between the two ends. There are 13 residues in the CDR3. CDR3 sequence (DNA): TGTGCCAGCAGTCTTGAAGGGGCTCAGCCCCAGCATTTT. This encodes CASSLEGAQPQHF.

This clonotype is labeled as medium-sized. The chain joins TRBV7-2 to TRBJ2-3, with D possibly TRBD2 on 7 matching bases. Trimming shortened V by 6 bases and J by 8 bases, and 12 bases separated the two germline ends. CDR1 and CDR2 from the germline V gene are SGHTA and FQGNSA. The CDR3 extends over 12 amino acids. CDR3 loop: CASSPRGATQYF. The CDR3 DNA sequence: TGTGCCAGCAGTCCCCGGGGGGCTACGCAGTATTTT.

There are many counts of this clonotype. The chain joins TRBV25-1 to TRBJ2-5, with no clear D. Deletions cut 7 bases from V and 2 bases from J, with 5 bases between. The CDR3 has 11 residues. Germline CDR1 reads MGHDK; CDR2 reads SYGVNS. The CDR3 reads CASIQQETQYF. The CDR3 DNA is TGTGCCAGCATACAGCAAGAGACCCAGTACTTC.

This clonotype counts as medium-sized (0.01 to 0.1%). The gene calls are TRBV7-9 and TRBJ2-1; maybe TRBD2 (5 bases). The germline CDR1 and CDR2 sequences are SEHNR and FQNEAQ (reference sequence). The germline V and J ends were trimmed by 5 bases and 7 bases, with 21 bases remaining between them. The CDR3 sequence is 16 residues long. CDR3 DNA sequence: TGTGCCAGCAGCGAGGGTGCGGAGAGAAGTCAAAATGAGCAGTTCTTC. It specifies CASSEGAERSQNEQFF.

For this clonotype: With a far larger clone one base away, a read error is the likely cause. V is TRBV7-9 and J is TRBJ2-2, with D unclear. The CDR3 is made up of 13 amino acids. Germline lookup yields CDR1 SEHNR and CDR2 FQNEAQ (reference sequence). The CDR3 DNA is TGTGCCAGCAGCTTGGCGAACACCTGGGAGCTGTTTTTT. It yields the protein CASSLANTWELFF.

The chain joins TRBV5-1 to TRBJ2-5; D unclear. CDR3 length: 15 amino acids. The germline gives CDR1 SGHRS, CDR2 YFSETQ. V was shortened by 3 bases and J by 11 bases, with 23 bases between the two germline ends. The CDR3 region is CASSSFPGAQDTQYF. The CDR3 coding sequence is TGCGCCAGCAGCTCTTTCCCGGGCGCTCAAGATACTCAGTACTTC. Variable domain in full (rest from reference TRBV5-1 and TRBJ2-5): KAGVTQTPRYLIKTRGQQVTLSCSPISGHRSVSWYQQTPGQGLQFLFEYFSETQRNKGNFPGRFSGRQFSNSRSEMNVSTLELGDSALYLCASSSFPGAQDTQYFGPGTRLLVL.